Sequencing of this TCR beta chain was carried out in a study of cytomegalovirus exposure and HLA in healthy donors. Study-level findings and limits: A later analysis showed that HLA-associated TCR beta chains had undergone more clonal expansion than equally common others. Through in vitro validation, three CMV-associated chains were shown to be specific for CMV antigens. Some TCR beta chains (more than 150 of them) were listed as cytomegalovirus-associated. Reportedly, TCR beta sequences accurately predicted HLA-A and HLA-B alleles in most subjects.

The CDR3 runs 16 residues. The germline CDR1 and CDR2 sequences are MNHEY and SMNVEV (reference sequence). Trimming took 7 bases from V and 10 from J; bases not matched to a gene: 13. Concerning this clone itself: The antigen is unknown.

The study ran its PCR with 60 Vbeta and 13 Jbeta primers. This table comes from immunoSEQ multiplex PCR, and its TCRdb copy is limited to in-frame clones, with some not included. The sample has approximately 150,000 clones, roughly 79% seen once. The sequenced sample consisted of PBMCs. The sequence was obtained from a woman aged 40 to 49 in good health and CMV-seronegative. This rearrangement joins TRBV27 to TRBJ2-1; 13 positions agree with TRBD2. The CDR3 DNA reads TGTGCCAGCATGAGACACGGACTAGCGGGAGTAAAGGAGCAGTTCTTC. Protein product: CASMRHGLAGVKEQFF.